Listed below are T cell receptor beta chains from one sample, sequenced in a study of liver allograft versus peripheral blood T cells. TCRdb re-analysed the reads in MiXCR, keeping a single row per CDR3 protein. This sample carries 7,000 to 10,000 distinct CDR3 sequences, 20% of them seen once, and the ten largest clones take 5.4%. These receptors were obtained from a human patient who had a liver transplant. Some of these T cells may belong to the graft donor. Each CDR3 is given with its conserved first and last residue. The D gene is left open where the match is weak. Clone size appears in some rows only: once, few, many, or a class for an expanded clone.

D gene: -; V gene: TRBV3-1; clone size: -; J gene: TRBJ1-1; CDR3 DNA: TGTGCCAGCAGCCAAGAAGGCGGGGGCGCGGGAACTTTCTTT; CDR3 protein: CASSQEGGGAGTFF
D gene: -; V gene: TRBV6-5; clone size: -; J gene: TRBJ1-6; CDR3 DNA: TGTGCCAGCAGTTCTTTAACCGACCCGAGGGATTCACCCCTCCACTTT; CDR3 protein: CASSSLTDPRDSPLHF
D gene: -; V gene: TRBV29-1; clone size: medium-sized; J gene: TRBJ2-3; CDR3 DNA: TGCAGCGTTAGCGGCGGGAACACAGATACGCAGTATTTT; CDR3 protein: CSVSGGNTDTQYF
D gene: -; V gene: TRBV29-1; clone size: medium-sized; J gene: TRBJ1-3; CDR3 DNA: TGCAGCGTTTGGTCTGGAAACACCATATATTTT; CDR3 protein: CSVWSGNTIYF
D gene: -; V gene: TRBV6-1; clone size: -; J gene: TRBJ1-4; CDR3 DNA: TGTGCCAGCAGTAAGAGACCCCCCGGGGCTAATGAAAAACTGTTTTTT; CDR3 protein: CASSKRPPGANEKLFF
D gene: TRBD2; V gene: TRBV15; clone size: many; J gene: TRBJ2-7; CDR3 DNA: TGTGCCACCAGAACGCGGGGGGAGTACGAGCAGTACTTC; CDR3 protein: CATRTRGEYEQYF
D gene: -; V gene: TRBV12-5; clone size: few; J gene: TRBJ1-2; CDR3 DNA: TGTGCTAGTGCCCCAAGACTACAGGTCCGCTATGGCTACACCTTC; CDR3 protein: CASAPRLQVRYGYTF
D gene: -; V gene: TRBV19; clone size: few; J gene: TRBJ2-7; CDR3 DNA: TGTGCCAGTAGTATTAAAGGACGGGGCTACGAGCAGTACTTC; CDR3 protein: CASSIKGRGYEQYF
D gene: TRBD2; V gene: TRBV7-3; clone size: few; J gene: TRBJ2-1; CDR3 DNA: TGTGCCAGCAGCTGGACTAGAGGTGACAGTGAGCAGTTCTTC; CDR3 protein: CASSWTRGDSEQFF
D gene: -; V gene: TRBV19; clone size: medium-sized; J gene: TRBJ1-5; CDR3 DNA: TGTGCCAGTAGTCTACCCTCAGGGGTAAGCAATCAGCCCCAGCATTTT; CDR3 protein: CASSLPSGVSNQPQHF
D gene: -; V gene: TRBV6-6; clone size: medium-sized; J gene: TRBJ1-6; CDR3 DNA: TGTGCCAGCAGGGGGGGACACAATAATTCACCCCTCCACTTT; CDR3 protein: CASRGGHNNSPLHF
D gene: -; V gene: TRBV28; clone size: few; J gene: TRBJ1-1; CDR3 DNA: TGTGCCAGCAGCCGGGCCGTTGAAGCTTTCTTT; CDR3 protein: CASSRAVEAFF
D gene: TRBD1; V gene: TRBV20-1; clone size: few; J gene: TRBJ2-3; CDR3 DNA: TGCAGTGCTGAGGACAGGTACACAGATACGCAGTATTTT; CDR3 protein: CSAEDRYTDTQYF
D gene: TRBD2; V gene: TRBV7-2; clone size: -; J gene: TRBJ2-1; CDR3 DNA: TGTGCCAGCAGCGCAGGACTAGCGGTTTACAATGAGCAGTTCTTC; CDR3 protein: CASSAGLAVYNEQFF
D gene: TRBD1; V gene: TRBV9; clone size: few; J gene: TRBJ2-1; CDR3 DNA: TGTGCCAGCAGCGTAGAAGGGGGCCCGAGCAATGAGCAGTTCTTC; CDR3 protein: CASSVEGGPSNEQFF
D gene: -; V gene: TRBV27; clone size: many; J gene: TRBJ2-2; CDR3 DNA: TGTGCCAGCAGTCCTCTGGGGGCCAACACCGTCACCGGGGAGCTGTTTTTT; CDR3 protein: CASSPLGANTVTGELFF
D gene: -; V gene: TRBV9; clone size: many; J gene: TRBJ1-2; CDR3 DNA: TGTGCCAGCAGCGTAGACTTACGGGGCTATGGCTACACCTTC; CDR3 protein: CASSVDLRGYGYTF
D gene: TRBD1; V gene: TRBV19; clone size: medium-sized; J gene: TRBJ1-4; CDR3 DNA: TGTGCCAGTAGTACCCTGACAGGGACGGGGGCAACTAATGAAAAACTGTTTTTT; CDR3 protein: CASSTLTGTGATNEKLFF
D gene: -; V gene: TRBV6-5; clone size: -; J gene: TRBJ1-5; CDR3 DNA: TGTGCCAGCAAATCGGCCGAGAGCAATCAGCCCCAGCATTTT; CDR3 protein: CASKSAESNQPQHF
D gene: -; V gene: TRBV20-1; clone size: many; J gene: TRBJ2-2; CDR3 DNA: TGCAGTGCTAGAGATTGGAGGGCGACCGGGGAGCTGTTTTTT; CDR3 protein: CSARDWRATGELFF
D gene: -; V gene: TRBV20-1; clone size: -; J gene: TRBJ1-5; CDR3 DNA: TGCAGTGCTAATAATCAGCCCCAGCATTTT; CDR3 protein: CSANNQPQHF
D gene: TRBD1; V gene: TRBV19; clone size: many; J gene: TRBJ1-6; CDR3 DNA: TGTGCCAGTAGTGGATGGGGACAGTCCTATAATTCACCCCTCCACTTT; CDR3 protein: CASSGWGQSYNSPLHF
D gene: -; V gene: TRBV20-1; clone size: -; J gene: TRBJ1-1; CDR3 DNA: TGCAGTGCTAGGTTGCCAGGTGGGTTCGGGACTGAAGCTTTCTTT; CDR3 protein: CSARLPGGFGTEAFF
D gene: -; V gene: TRBV20-1; clone size: -; J gene: TRBJ1-6; CDR3 DNA: TGCAGTGCTAGGGAGTTACATAATTCACCCCTCCACTTT; CDR3 protein: CSARELHNSPLHF
D gene: -; V gene: TRBV20-1; clone size: -; J gene: TRBJ2-3; CDR3 DNA: TGCAGTGCTAGAGATGTAGCGTCCACAGATACGCAGTATTTT; CDR3 protein: CSARDVASTDTQYF
D gene: -; V gene: TRBV20-1; clone size: -; J gene: TRBJ1-1; CDR3 DNA: TGCAGTGCGAAGGAGTTGGGTGGAACTGAAGCTTTCTTT; CDR3 protein: CSAKELGGTEAFF
D gene: -; V gene: TRBV11-3; clone size: -; J gene: TRBJ2-2; CDR3 DNA: TGTGCCAGCAGCTTAGGCGATTGGGCGGTGACCGGGGAGCTGTTTTTT; CDR3 protein: CASSLGDWAVTGELFF
D gene: -; V gene: TRBV3-1; clone size: -; J gene: TRBJ1-2; CDR3 DNA: TGTGCCAGCAGCCAAGCCCAACAGGGCAATCATGGCTACACCTTC; CDR3 protein: CASSQAQQGNHGYTF
D gene: -; V gene: TRBV19; clone size: medium-sized; J gene: TRBJ2-5; CDR3 DNA: TGTGCCAGTAGTATTCCGGGGGAGACCCAGTACTTC; CDR3 protein: CASSIPGETQYF
D gene: TRBD1; V gene: TRBV18; clone size: -; J gene: TRBJ1-5; CDR3 DNA: TGTGCCAGCTCACTAAACCAAGGACAGGGGGCGAACAATCAGCCCCAGCATTTT; CDR3 protein: CASSLNQGQGANNQPQHF
D gene: TRBD2; V gene: TRBV27; clone size: medium-sized; J gene: TRBJ2-1; CDR3 DNA: TGTGCCAGCAGTTTACACGGACTAGCGGGAGGGGGAGGTGAGCAGTTCTTC; CDR3 protein: CASSLHGLAGGGGEQFF
D gene: -; V gene: TRBV6-6; clone size: medium-sized; J gene: TRBJ1-5; CDR3 DNA: TGTGCCAGCAGTACACTTAGCAATCAGCCCCAGCATTTT; CDR3 protein: CASSTLSNQPQHF
D gene: -; V gene: TRBV6-1; clone size: many; J gene: TRBJ1-6; CDR3 DNA: TGTGCCAGTGAGGACAGCCAGCATTCACCCCTCCACTTT; CDR3 protein: CASEDSQHSPLHF
D gene: -; V gene: TRBV7-2; clone size: -; J gene: TRBJ2-7; CDR3 DNA: TGTGCCAGCAGCCATCAGGGTTCTAGTAATTACGAGCAGTACTTC; CDR3 protein: CASSHQGSSNYEQYF
D gene: -; V gene: TRBV6-5; clone size: medium-sized; J gene: TRBJ2-1; CDR3 DNA: TGTGCCAGCAGCCTCGGACTTGACTACAATGAGCAGTTCTTC; CDR3 protein: CASSLGLDYNEQFF
D gene: -; V gene: TRBV19; clone size: medium-sized; J gene: TRBJ2-5; CDR3 DNA: TGTGCCAGTAGTGGGCACCCAACCAACCTCGCAGAGACCCAGTACTTC; CDR3 protein: CASSGHPTNLAETQYF
D gene: TRBD2; V gene: TRBV30; clone size: -; J gene: TRBJ2-3; CDR3 DNA: TGTGCCTGGGCGAGCGGACTAGCGTCGACAGATACGCAGTATTTT; CDR3 protein: CAWASGLASTDTQYF
D gene: -; V gene: TRBV6-6; clone size: medium-sized; J gene: TRBJ1-4; CDR3 DNA: TGTGCCAGCAAAGCCCTCTCGAGGGAAAAACTGTTTTTT; CDR3 protein: CASKALSREKLFF
D gene: -; V gene: TRBV5-1; clone size: -; J gene: TRBJ1-2; CDR3 DNA: TGCGCCAGCAGCGCCACACAGGGAAAGGGGTATGGCTACACCTTC; CDR3 protein: CASSATQGKGYGYTF
D gene: -; V gene: TRBV5-4; clone size: many; J gene: TRBJ2-1; CDR3 DNA: TGTGCCAGCAGCTGGGACTCCCAGGCCGGCAATGAGCAGTTCTTC; CDR3 protein: CASSWDSQAGNEQFF
D gene: -; V gene: TRBV12-5; clone size: -; J gene: TRBJ1-1; CDR3 DNA: TGTGCTAGTGGTTTGGGTTACGAAGCTTTCTTT; CDR3 protein: CASGLGYEAFF
D gene: -; V gene: TRBV29-1; clone size: medium-sized; J gene: TRBJ1-2; CDR3 DNA: TGCAGCGTCGCTAATAACAGGGCTGATGGCTACACCTTC; CDR3 protein: CSVANNRADGYTF
D gene: TRBD1; V gene: TRBV7-9; clone size: few; J gene: TRBJ1-1; CDR3 DNA: TGTGCCAGCAGCTGGACAGGGGACACTGAAGCTTTCTTT; CDR3 protein: CASSWTGDTEAFF
D gene: -; V gene: TRBV27; clone size: medium-sized; J gene: TRBJ2-3; CDR3 DNA: TGTGCCAGCAGTTTATTGGTGGGGGGCAAGGGCACAGATACGCAGTATTTT; CDR3 protein: CASSLLVGGKGTDTQYF
D gene: -; V gene: TRBV5-4; clone size: many; J gene: TRBJ2-3; CDR3 DNA: TGTGCCAGCAGCTCCGGGACTTTTAGCACAGATACGCAGTATTTT; CDR3 protein: CASSSGTFSTDTQYF
D gene: TRBD1; V gene: TRBV7-2; clone size: medium-sized; J gene: TRBJ1-2; CDR3 DNA: TGTGCCAGCAGCTTAGGACCGGGACAGCACCGCTATGGCTACACCTTC; CDR3 protein: CASSLGPGQHRYGYTF
D gene: -; V gene: TRBV20-1; clone size: -; J gene: TRBJ1-5; CDR3 DNA: TGCAGTGCTAGAGATTGGCAGGTTAGCAATCAGCCCCAGCATTTT; CDR3 protein: CSARDWQVSNQPQHF
D gene: -; V gene: TRBV6-1; clone size: many; J gene: TRBJ2-3; CDR3 DNA: TGTGCCAGCAGAGGACACGATACGCAGTATTTT; CDR3 protein: CASRGHDTQYF
D gene: TRBD1; V gene: TRBV18; clone size: medium-sized; J gene: TRBJ2-1; CDR3 DNA: TGTGCCAGCTCATCTACGACAGGGGCGAGGGATGAGCAGTTCTTC; CDR3 protein: CASSSTTGARDEQFF
D gene: -; V gene: TRBV7-2; clone size: medium-sized; J gene: TRBJ2-7; CDR3 DNA: TGTGCCAGCAGTTACGGGGACCCAACGTCGGAGCAGTACTTC; CDR3 protein: CASSYGDPTSEQYF
D gene: TRBD1; V gene: TRBV19; clone size: few; J gene: TRBJ1-6; CDR3 DNA: TGTGCCAGTAGTACCGGCCTCTGGGACAGGAATTCACCCCTCCACTTT; CDR3 protein: CASSTGLWDRNSPLHF
D gene: -; V gene: TRBV6-6; clone size: -; J gene: TRBJ1-1; CDR3 DNA: TGTGCCAGCAGTCCCCGGGCAGGGACAGCTTTCTTT; CDR3 protein: CASSPRAGTAFF
D gene: -; V gene: TRBV6-1; clone size: medium-sized; J gene: TRBJ1-1; CDR3 DNA: TGTGCCAGCAGTGAAGGAACAGACACTGAAGCTTTCTTT; CDR3 protein: CASSEGTDTEAFF
D gene: -; V gene: TRBV15; clone size: medium-sized; J gene: TRBJ2-5; CDR3 DNA: TGTGCCACCAGCAGAGATGACAGGAATACCCAGTACTTC; CDR3 protein: CATSRDDRNTQYF